Presented here are 25 T cell receptor beta chains from one specimen sequenced in a study of prognosis after radiotherapy for stage I lung cancer. Amplification of TCR beta CDR3 from genomic DNA used two-round multiplex PCR. Primers (each specific to one TRBV or TRBJ gene) were used in first-round PCR. Via MiXCR, TCRdb re-called the multiplex PCR reads, giving one row per CDR3 protein. The repertoire consists of 10,000 to 15,000 distinct CDR3 sequences, with 43% occurring once and the leading ten covering roughly 40%. The sequencing here drew on PBMCs, taken before or after stereotactic body radiation therapy (not recorded which). Receptor source: a donor aged 50 or older with non-small cell lung cancer.

This clonotype was found many times. At one boundary the junction diverges from the germline segment, which might be a read error. The chain recombines TRBV7-8 with TRBJ2-4; D is perhaps TRBD2 (7 bases). Germline assignment: CDR1 SGHVS and CDR2 FQNEAQ. This CDR3 region has 17 residues. The CDR3, as DNA: TGTGCCAGCAGCTTAATTGGGGGGGCCCTAGCCAAAAACATTCAGCACTTC. The encoded protein is CASSLIGGALAKNIQHF.

A single count supports this clonotype. The chain uses TRBV28 and TRBJ2-3; D may be TRBD1 or TRBD2 (5 bases each). V was pared by 5 bases and J by 0 bases, with 9 bases between. Germline CDR1 is MDHEN and CDR2 is SYDVKM. The CDR3 totals 14 residues. This CDR3 is CASSPRDSTDTQYF. The CDR3, as DNA: TGTGCCAGCAGTCCAAGGGACAGCACAGATACGCAGTATTTT.

This clonotype appeared a few times. The chain has TRBV6-4 and TRBJ2-3; D might be TRBD2 (6 bases). Germline V CDR1 and CDR2: MRHNA, SNTAGT. The CDR3 is made up of 15 amino acids. V gave up 3 bases and J gave up 0 bases, with 10 bases separating them. This chain's CDR3 is CASSEYAGSTDTQYF. DNA of the CDR3: TGTGCCAGCAGTGAATATGCGGGGAGCACAGATACGCAGTATTTT.

With regard to this clonotype: A read error is likely here: a far larger clone is one base away. CDR3 DNA sequence: TGTGCCAGCAGTTACGAGAACACTGAAGCTTTCTTT. Translated: CASSYENTEAFF. The chain uses TRBV6-2 or TRBV6-3 and TRBJ1-1; D uncertain. Germline V gene lookup returns CDR1 MNHEY and CDR2 SVGEGT. The CDR3 spans 12 residues. Trimming shortened V by 2 bases and J by 1 base, and 2 bases separated the two germline ends.

By share, this clonotype ranks as medium-sized (0.01 to 0.1%). The chain uses TRBV6-1 and TRBJ2-3; 9 bases align to TRBD1. The CDR3 runs to 15 residues. The V segment lost 6 bases and the J segment 4 bases; nucleotides outside the gene matches: 8. The V gene's germline CDR1 is MNHNS and CDR2 SASEGT. DNA of the CDR3: TGTGCCAGCAGCCGCGGACAGGGGTCTGCAGATACGCAGTATTTT. It yields the protein CASSRGQGSADTQYF.

This clonotype was seen only a few times. A read error is possible here, since a much larger clone lies one base away. The rearrangement links TRBV20-1 to TRBJ1-1; D call uncertain. V was shortened by 8 bases and J by 3 bases, with 13 bases between the two germline ends. The CDR3 has 12 amino acids. Germline assignment: CDR1 DFQATT and CDR2 SNEGSKA (reference sequence). In DNA form, the CDR3 reads TGCAGTAACCAGCTCAGTGACACTGAAGCTTTCTTT. It encodes CSNQLSDTEAFF.

The chain uses TRBV6-5 and TRBJ2-7, with D maybe TRBD2 (6 bases). The CDR3 length is 15 residues. Germline V gene lookup returns CDR1 MNHEY and CDR2 SVGAGI. V was pared by 4 bases and J by 2 bases, with 15 bases between. The CDR3 DNA reads as TGTGCCAGCAGTTTGAGGCTGGCGGGAACCTACGAGCAGTACTTC. It specifies CASSLRLAGTYEQYF.

The rearrangement uses TRBV6-2 or TRBV6-3 and TRBJ1-5; D is unclear. The V gene lost 3 bases and the J gene lost 4 bases, with 10 bases spanning the gap. Germline-derived CDR1 and CDR2 are MNHEY and SVGEGT. The CDR3 is 14 residues long. In nucleotides, the CDR3 is TGTGCCAGCAGTTATTCGTCCTTTAATCAGCCCCAGCATTTT. Protein product: CASSYSSFNQPQHF.

This clonotype is categorized as medium-sized. The chain links TRBV6-5 to TRBJ1-2; D is ambiguous. The CDR3 has 12 residues. V dropped 6 bases and J dropped 11 bases, with 16 bases sitting between them. Per germline, CDR1 MNHEY and CDR2 SVGAGI. For the CDR3, the DNA is TGTGCCAGCAGGTACATAGGGAACTATTACACCTTC. As protein: CASRYIGNYYTF.

This clonotype showed up just once. This chain uses TRBV30 with TRBJ1-6; D is possibly TRBD1 (5 bases). CDR1 GTSNPN and CDR2 SVGIG come from the germline V gene (reference sequence). The V end was cut by 0 bases, the J end by 8 bases, with 8 bases between. The CDR3 covers 13 residues. The CDR3 nucleotides are TGTGCCTGGAGTGTACAGGCGGATTCACCCCTCCACTTT. Translating gives CAWSVQADSPLHF.

CDR3 in DNA: TGTGCCAGCAGCCCTTCCGGGGGTCGAGATAATTCACCCCTCCACTTT. Its protein is CASSPSGGRDNSPLHF. The chain employs TRBV9 and TRBJ1-6; D is perhaps TRBD1 (5 bases). From germline, CDR1 is SGDLS and CDR2 YYNGEE. V lost 4 bases to trimming and J lost 5 bases, with 16 bases between them. The CDR3 length is 16 residues.

This clonotype has ten or more counts. A read error may produce the germline difference seen at one junction end. Written as DNA, the CDR3 is TGTGCCAGCAGACGCCCTAGCGGTGTGTACAGTGAGCAGTTCTTC. Translation gives CASRRPSGVYSEQFF. The V and J genes are TRBV6-1 and TRBJ2-1, with 7 bases fitting TRBD2. CDR1 and CDR2 from the germline V gene are MNHNS and SASEGT. The CDR3 covers 15 residues.

This clonotype was counted at least ten times. CDR3 loop: CASSSLGVPGELFF. The CDR3 bases are TGTGCCAGCAGCTCCCTGGGGGTGCCCGGGGAGCTGTTTTTT. V is TRBV7-9 and J is TRBJ2-2; perhaps D is TRBD1 or TRBD2 (5 bases each). CDR1 is SEHNR, CDR2 FQNEAQ, per germline (reference sequence). This CDR3 contains 14 residues. Between the trimmed V and J ends, which lost 4 bases and 6 bases, there was a span of 12 bases.

CDR3 nucleotides: TGTGCTAGTGGTTTGGTACGAGGGGATACGCAGTATTTT. This gives the protein CASGLVRGDTQYF. The chain recombines TRBV12-5 with TRBJ2-3; perhaps TRBD2 as D (5 bases). The CDR3 consists of 13 residues. Per the germline V gene, CDR1 is LGHNT and CDR2 is FRNRAP. Trimming removed 0 bases from V and 6 bases from J, with 7 bases in between.

The genes are TRBV6-1 and TRBJ2-6, with 12 positions matching TRBD2. This CDR3 has 17 amino acids. Germline CDR1 is MNHNS and CDR2 is SASEGT. Trimming took 4 bases from V and 2 from J; bases not matched to a gene: 3. CDR3 region: CASSGTSGTAGANVLTF. The CDR3 nucleotides read TGTGCCAGCAGTGGGACTAGCGGGACGGCTGGGGCCAACGTCCTGACTTTC.

CDR3 nucleotide sequence: TGTGCCAGCAGCCCCGCGGGGGACCCTTGGACAGGGGCGAACTATGGCTACACCTTC. It yields the protein CASSPAGDPWTGANYGYTF. The chain recombines TRBV28 with TRBJ1-2; 9 nucleotides agree with TRBD1. The CDR3 spans 19 residues. With V trimmed by 6 bases and J by 2 bases, 19 bases remained unmatched. In germline, CDR1 is MDHEN, CDR2 SYDVKM.

This clonotype was seen at least ten times. In DNA, the CDR3 is TGTGCCAGCAGCCCTATGGGCGGGTTTGAGCAGTTCTTC. Translation: CASSPMGGFEQFF. V and J are TRBV3-1 and TRBJ2-1; maybe TRBD2 (5 bases). CDR3 length: 13 amino acids. Trimming stripped 4 bases from V and 9 bases from J, with 13 bases between. The V gene's germline CDR1 is LGHDT and CDR2 YNNKEL (reference sequence).

This clonotype was observed many times. This chain connects TRBV2 to TRBJ1-5, with D perhaps matching TRBD1 (6 bases). CDR3 length equals 14 residues. CDR1 is SNHLY, CDR2 FYNNEI, per germline. Trimming took off 3 bases at V and 3 bases at J, with 9 bases between the two ends. Here the CDR3 DNA reads TGTGCCAGCAGTGACAGGGGAATCAATCAGCCCCAGCATTTT. This codes for CASSDRGINQPQHF.

The rearrangement joins TRBV5-5 to TRBJ2-1; D not resolved. The CDR3 totals 15 residues. Germline V gives CDR1 SGHKS, CDR2 YYEKEE (reference sequence). V dropped 1 base and J dropped 4 bases, with 12 bases sitting between them. The CDR3 protein is CASSLRAEVYNEQFF. For the CDR3, the DNA is TGTGCCAGCAGCTTGAGGGCAGAGGTTTACAATGAGCAGTTCTTC.

This clonotype has ten or more counts. This chain joins TRBV30 and TRBJ1-1; D unclear. In germline, CDR1 is GTSNPN, CDR2 SVGIG (reference sequence). Trimming pared 6 bases from V and 5 bases from J, leaving 13 bases between. The CDR3 sequence is 12 residues long. The CDR3 sequence: CACRSSKTEAFF. In DNA, the CDR3 is TGTGCCTGTAGATCGTCGAAGACTGAAGCTTTCTTT.

This chain links TRBV11-2 with TRBJ2-7, with TRBD2 as a possible D gene (6 bases). The CDR3 runs 15 residues. Trimming left V 2 bases short and J 2 bases short, with 13 bases between. CDR1 SGHAT and CDR2 FQNNGV come from the germline V gene. CDR3 loop: CASSLPRGATYEQYF. The CDR3 nucleotides are TGTGCCAGCAGCTTACCGCGGGGAGCAACCTACGAGCAGTACTTC. The whole variable domain, filled in from reference TRBV11-2 and TRBJ2-7, reads EAGVAQSPRYKIIEKRQSVAFWCNPISGHATLYWYQQILGQGPKLLIQFQNNGVVDDSQLPKDRFSAERLKGVDSTLKIQPAKLEDSAVYLCASSLPRGATYEQYFGPGTRLTVT.

This clonotype was seen many times. The V call is TRBV18, the J call TRBJ2-7; D gene uncertain. Trimming cost V 1 base and J 3 bases, with 10 bases left between them. CDR3 size: 14 residues. CDR1 and CDR2 (germline): KGHSH, LQKENI. The chain's CDR3 is CASSPQVVRYEQYF. The CDR3 DNA sequence: TGTGCCAGCTCACCACAGGTAGTGCGCTACGAGCAGTACTTC.

As regards this clonotype: One base separates it from a far larger clone, so it is likely a read error. J is TRBJ1-2 and V is TRBV6-5, with D hard to call. Germline values: CDR1 MNHEY, CDR2 SVGAGI. The length of the CDR3 is 12 residues. Deletions cut 0 bases from V and 5 bases from J, with 4 bases between. CDR3 in amino acids: CASSYSPYGYTF. CDR3 nucleotide sequence: TGTGCCAGCAGTTACTCACCGTATGGCTACACCTTC.

In its sample, this clonotype is medium-sized. The genes are TRBV7-2 and TRBJ2-2; 8 nucleotides agree with TRBD2. With V trimmed by 1 base and J by 4 bases, 2 bases remained unmatched. Germline-derived CDR1 and CDR2 are SGHTA and FQGNSA. The CDR3 is 15 amino acids. CDR3 bases: TGTGCCAGCAGCTTAGAACTAGCGGTCACCGGGGAGCTGTTTTTT. This encodes CASSLELAVTGELFF.

By share, this clonotype ranks as medium-sized. The chain carries TRBV27 and TRBJ2-1; a weak D match, TRBD2 (5 bases). Germline CDR1 reads MNHEY; CDR2 reads SMNVEV (reference sequence). The CDR3 length is 13 residues. V was pared by 4 bases and J by 5 bases, with 9 bases between. The CDR3 DNA reads as TGTGCCAGCAGTTGGACTCGTAACAATGAGCAGTTCTTC. This encodes CASSWTRNNEQFF.